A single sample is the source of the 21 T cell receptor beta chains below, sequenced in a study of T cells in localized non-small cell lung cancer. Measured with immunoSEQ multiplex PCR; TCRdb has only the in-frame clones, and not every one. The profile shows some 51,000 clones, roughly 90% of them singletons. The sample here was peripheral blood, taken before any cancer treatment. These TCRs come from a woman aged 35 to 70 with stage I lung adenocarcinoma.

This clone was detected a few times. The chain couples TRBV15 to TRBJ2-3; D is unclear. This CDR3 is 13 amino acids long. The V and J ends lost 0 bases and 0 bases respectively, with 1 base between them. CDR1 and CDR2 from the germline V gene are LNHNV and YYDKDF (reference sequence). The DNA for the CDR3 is TGTGCCACCAGCAGAGAAAGCACAGATACGCAGTATTTT. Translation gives CATSRESTDTQYF.

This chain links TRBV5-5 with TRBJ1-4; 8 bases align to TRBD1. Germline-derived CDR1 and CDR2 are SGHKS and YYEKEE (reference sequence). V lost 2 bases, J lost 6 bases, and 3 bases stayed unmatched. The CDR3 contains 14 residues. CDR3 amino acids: CASSFGQGYEKLFF. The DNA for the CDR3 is TGTGCCAGCAGCTTTGGACAGGGATATGAAAAACTGTTTTTT.

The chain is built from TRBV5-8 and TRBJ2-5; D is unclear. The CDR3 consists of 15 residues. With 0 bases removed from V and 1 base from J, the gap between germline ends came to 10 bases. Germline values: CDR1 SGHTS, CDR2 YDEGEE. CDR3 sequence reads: CASSLAVQSQETQYF. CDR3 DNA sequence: TGTGCCAGCAGCTTGGCCGTACAGTCCCAAGAGACCCAGTACTTC.

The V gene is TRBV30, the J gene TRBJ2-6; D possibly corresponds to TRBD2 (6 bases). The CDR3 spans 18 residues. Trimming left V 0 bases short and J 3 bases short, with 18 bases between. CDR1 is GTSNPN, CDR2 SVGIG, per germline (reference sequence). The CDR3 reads CAWSVPWREVGGANVLTF. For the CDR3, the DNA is TGTGCCTGGAGTGTACCGTGGAGGGAGGTTGGTGGGGCCAACGTCCTGACTTTC.

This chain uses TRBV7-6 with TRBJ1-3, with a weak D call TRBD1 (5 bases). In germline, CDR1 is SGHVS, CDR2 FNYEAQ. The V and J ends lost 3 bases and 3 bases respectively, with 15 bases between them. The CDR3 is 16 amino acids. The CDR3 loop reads CASSLGPPEGGNTIYF. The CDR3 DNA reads TGTGCCAGCAGCTTGGGGCCTCCCGAGGGTGGAAACACCATATATTTT.

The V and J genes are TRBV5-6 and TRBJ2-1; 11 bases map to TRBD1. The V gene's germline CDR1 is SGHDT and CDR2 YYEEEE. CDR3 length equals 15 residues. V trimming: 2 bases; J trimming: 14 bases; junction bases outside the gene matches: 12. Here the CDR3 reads CASSLFTGTGGVKFF. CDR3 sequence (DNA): TGTGCCAGCAGCTTATTCACCGGGACAGGGGGTGTGAAGTTCTTC.

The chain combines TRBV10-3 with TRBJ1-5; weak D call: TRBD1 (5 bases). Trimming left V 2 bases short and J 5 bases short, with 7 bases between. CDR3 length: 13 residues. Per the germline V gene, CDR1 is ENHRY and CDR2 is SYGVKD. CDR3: CAISERGDQPQHF. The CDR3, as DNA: TGTGCCATCAGTGAGCGGGGCGATCAGCCCCAGCATTTT.

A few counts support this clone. Here the CDR3 reads CASSLAGQGGSYEQYF. The CDR3 DNA sequence: TGTGCCAGCAGCTTAGCCGGGCAGGGTGGGTCCTACGAGCAGTACTTC. The chain has TRBV11-2 and TRBJ2-7; D may be TRBD1 (5 bases). Trimming pared 1 base from V and 1 base from J, leaving 14 bases between. The length of the CDR3 is 16 residues. Germline V lookup: CDR1 SGHAT, CDR2 FQNNGV.

Here the CDR3 reads CASSSLGWVNEQFF. The CDR3 DNA follows: TGTGCCAGCAGTTCGTTAGGGTGGGTCAATGAGCAGTTCTTC. The chain employs TRBV6-6 and TRBJ2-1, with unresolved D. CDR1 and CDR2 (germline): MNHNY, SVGAGI (reference sequence). This CDR3 region has 14 residues. Trimming removed 4 bases from V and 6 bases from J, with 13 bases in between.

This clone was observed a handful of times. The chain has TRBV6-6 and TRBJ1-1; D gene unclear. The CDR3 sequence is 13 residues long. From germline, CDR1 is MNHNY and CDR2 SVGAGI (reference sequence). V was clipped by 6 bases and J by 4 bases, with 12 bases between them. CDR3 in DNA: TGTGCCAGCAGCCCTGGATGGAGCACTGAAGCTTTCTTT. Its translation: CASSPGWSTEAFF.

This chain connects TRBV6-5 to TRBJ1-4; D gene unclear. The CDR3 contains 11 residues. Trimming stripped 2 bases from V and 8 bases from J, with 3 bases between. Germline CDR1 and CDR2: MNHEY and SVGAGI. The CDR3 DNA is TGTGCCAGCAGTTACGACGAAAAACTGTTTTTT. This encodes CASSYDEKLFF.

The CDR3 region has the DNA TGCGCCAGAGGATACAGGGCAAGCAATCAGCCCCAGCATTTT. It translates to CARGYRASNQPQHF. V and J are TRBV5-1 and TRBJ1-5, with D possibly TRBD1 on 6 matching bases. This CDR3 has 14 amino acids. Trimming took 8 bases from V and 1 from J, leaving 13 bases between them. Germline V CDR1 and CDR2: SGHRS, YFSETQ.

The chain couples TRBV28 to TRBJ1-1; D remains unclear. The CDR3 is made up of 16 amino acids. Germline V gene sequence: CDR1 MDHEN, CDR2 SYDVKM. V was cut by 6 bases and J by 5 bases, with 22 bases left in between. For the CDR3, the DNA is TGTGCCAGCAGGATCCGGGAGAACCCGACGGGGACTGAAGCTTTCTTT. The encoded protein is CASRIRENPTGTEAFF.

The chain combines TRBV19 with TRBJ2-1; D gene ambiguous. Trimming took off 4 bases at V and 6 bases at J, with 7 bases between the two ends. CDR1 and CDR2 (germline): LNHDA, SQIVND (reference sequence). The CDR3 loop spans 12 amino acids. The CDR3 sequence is CASSNWRNEQFF. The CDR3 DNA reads TGTGCCAGTAGTAACTGGCGCAATGAGCAGTTCTTC.

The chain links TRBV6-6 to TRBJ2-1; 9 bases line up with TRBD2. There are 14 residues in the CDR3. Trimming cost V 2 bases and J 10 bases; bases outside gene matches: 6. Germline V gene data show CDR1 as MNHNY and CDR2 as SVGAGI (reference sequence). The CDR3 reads CASSYAPLAGEQFF. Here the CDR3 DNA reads TGTGCCAGCAGTTACGCCCCCCTAGCGGGAGAGCAGTTCTTC.

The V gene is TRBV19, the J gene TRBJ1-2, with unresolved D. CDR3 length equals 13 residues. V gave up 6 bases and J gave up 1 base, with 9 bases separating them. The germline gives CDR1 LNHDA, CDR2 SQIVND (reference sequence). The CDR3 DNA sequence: TGTGCCAGTAGCCCCAATATTAACTATGGCTACACCTTC. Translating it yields CASSPNINYGYTF.

The CDR3 coding sequence is TGTGCCAGCAGTTTGATCAGATACGAGCAGTACTTC. Translation gives CASSLIRYEQYF. The V and J genes are TRBV28 and TRBJ2-7; no firm D call. Per germline, CDR1 MDHEN and CDR2 SYDVKM. Trimming pared 3 bases from V and 4 bases from J, leaving 7 bases between. The CDR3 consists of 12 residues.

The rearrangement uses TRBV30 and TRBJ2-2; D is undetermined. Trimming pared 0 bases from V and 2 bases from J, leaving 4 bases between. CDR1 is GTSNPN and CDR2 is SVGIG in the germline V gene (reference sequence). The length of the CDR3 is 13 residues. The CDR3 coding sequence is TGTGCCTGGAGTGTAGACAACACCGGGGAGCTGTTTTTT. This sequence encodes CAWSVDNTGELFF.

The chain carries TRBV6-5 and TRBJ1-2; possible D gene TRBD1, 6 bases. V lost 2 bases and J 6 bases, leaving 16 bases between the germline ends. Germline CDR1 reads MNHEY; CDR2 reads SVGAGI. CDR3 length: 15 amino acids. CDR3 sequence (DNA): TGTGCCAGCAGTTACACCGACAGGACCCCAAATGGCTACACCTTC. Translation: CASSYTDRTPNGYTF.

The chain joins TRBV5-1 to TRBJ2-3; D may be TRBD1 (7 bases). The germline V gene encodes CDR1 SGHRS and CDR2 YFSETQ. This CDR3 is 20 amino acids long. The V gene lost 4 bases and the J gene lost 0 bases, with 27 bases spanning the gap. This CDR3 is CASSPSGTARLGTSTDTQYF. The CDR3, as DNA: TGCGCCAGCAGCCCCTCCGGGACAGCCCGACTAGGGACAAGCACAGATACGCAGTATTTT.

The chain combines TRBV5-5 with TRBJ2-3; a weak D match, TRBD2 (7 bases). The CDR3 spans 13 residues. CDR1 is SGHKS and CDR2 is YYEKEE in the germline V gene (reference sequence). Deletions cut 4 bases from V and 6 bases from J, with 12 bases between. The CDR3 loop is CASSLAGADTQYF. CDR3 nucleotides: TGTGCCAGCAGCCTGGCGGGGGCTGATACGCAGTATTTT.